These 17 T cell receptor beta chains share one sample of origin, sequenced in a study of blood T cell repertoires in COVID-19. The repertoire was sequenced with immunoSEQ multiplex PCR; TCRdb's copy has only in-frame clones and lacks some. Of 200,000 to 250,000 clones listed, approximately 81% are singletons. The sample comprised peripheral blood. The receptors originated from a woman at least 80 years old with acute or convalescent COVID-19.

The chain joins TRBV10-3 to TRBJ2-1; 7 bases align to TRBD2. V lost 5 bases to trimming and J lost 8 bases; unmatched junction nucleotides: 12. Per germline, CDR1 ENHRY and CDR2 SYGVKD. CDR3 length equals 15 residues. CDR3 in DNA: TGTGCCATCAGTCGGCGGGAGCTTCTTCGGGATGAGCAGTTCTTC. Its translation is CAISRRELLRDEQFF.

J is TRBJ2-2 and V is TRBV21-1; the D call in the table, TRBD2, was not verified against the DNA. TRBV21-1 is designated a pseudogene. CDR3 length equals 15 residues. CDR3 loop: CASSAQRGRTGELFF. CDR3 coding DNA: TGTGCCAGCAGCGCACAGCGGGGGAGGACCGGGGAGCTGTTTTTT.

V gene TRBV18 combines with J gene TRBJ2-3; D might be TRBD2 (6 bases). CDR1 KGHSH and CDR2 LQKENI come from the germline V gene. The CDR3 has 15 amino acids. The ends were cut back, 6 bases at V and 2 bases at J, with 15 bases in the middle. The CDR3 nucleotides are TGTGCCAGCTCGAGACTGTGGGACTCCACAGATACGCAGTATTTT. It encodes CASSRLWDSTDTQYF.

J is TRBJ2-7 and V is TRBV5-1, with 7 nucleotides matching TRBD1. The CDR3 length is 15 residues. V lost 4 bases, J lost 2 bases, and 9 bases stayed unmatched. Germline CDR1 SGHRS, CDR2 YFSETQ. The CDR3 is CASSPGDRDPYEQYF. CDR3 DNA sequence: TGCGCCAGCAGCCCCGGAGACAGGGACCCCTACGAGCAGTACTTC.

The V and J genes are TRBV4-3 and TRBJ2-6; TRBD2 agrees at 9 bases. This CDR3 is built from 18 residues. Germline trimming cut 2 bases from V and 4 bases from J; bases unmatched to any gene: 9. Germline loops: CDR1 LGHNA, CDR2 YSLEER. DNA of the CDR3: TGCGCCAGCAGCCAACCCCAGCGGGGGGCGCAAGGGGCCAACGTCCTGACTTTC. Amino acid sequence: CASSQPQRGAQGANVLTF.

The chain uses TRBV4-3 and TRBJ2-1; 12 bases map to TRBD2. Germline CDR1 and CDR2: LGHNA and YSLEER. The V segment lost 0 bases and the J segment 15 bases; nucleotides outside the gene matches: 12. The CDR3 length is 16 residues. The CDR3 spells CASSQDASSGGVSLFF. The CDR3 nucleotides are TGCGCCAGCAGCCAAGATGCCTCTAGCGGGGGGGTCTCCCTGTTCTTC.

This clone has more than one count but fewer than ten. This chain links TRBV4-2 with TRBJ1-3; D may be TRBD1 (5 bases). CDR3 length equals 18 residues. Germline V gene lookup returns CDR1 LGHNA and CDR2 YNFKEQ. Trimming stripped 0 bases from V and 0 bases from J, with 15 bases between. CDR3 nucleotide sequence: TGTGCCAGCAGCCAAGATCCCCAGGGATCCCTCTCTGGAAACACCATATATTTT. It yields the protein CASSQDPQGSLSGNTIYF.

The CDR3 reads CAIRGLAGETQYF. The CDR3 bases are TGTGCCATCAGGGGACTAGCGGGAGAGACCCAGTACTTC. The genes are TRBV10-3 and TRBJ2-5; 12 nucleotides match TRBD2. Germline V lookup: CDR1 ENHRY, CDR2 SYGVKD. V was clipped by 6 bases and J by 4 bases; unmatched bases: 0. CDR3 length: 13 residues.

The gene calls are TRBV7-3 and TRBJ2-1; D possibly corresponds to TRBD2 (7 bases). The CDR3 sequence is 16 residues long. Per germline, CDR1 SGHTA and CDR2 FQGTGA. The ends were cut back, 6 bases at V and 4 bases at J, with 19 bases in the middle. CDR3 DNA sequence: TGTGCCAGCAGGCCACTTCCCGCGGGGGCATACAATGAGCAGTTCTTC. Translation gives CASRPLPAGAYNEQFF.

The V and J genes are TRBV4-1 and TRBJ1-2, with TRBD1 as a possible D gene (6 bases). The CDR3 is 17 amino acids. CDR1 is MGHRA and CDR2 is YSYEKL in the germline V gene. V lost 4 bases and J lost 0, with 18 bases in between. The CDR3, as DNA: TGCGCCAGCAGCCGCCTCCTTATACAGGGTGCTAACTATGGCTACACCTTC. Its protein product is CASSRLLIQGANYGYTF.

Notes on this clone: Other DNA variants within this sample encode the same CDR3. The V gene is TRBV18, the J gene TRBJ2-1; a possible D gene is TRBD2 (6 bases). CDR3 length: 15 amino acids. Per the germline V gene, CDR1 is KGHSH and CDR2 is LQKENI. Between the trimmed V and J ends, which lost 3 bases and 0 bases, there was a span of 9 bases. The CDR3 spells CASSPATSSYNEQFF. The CDR3 nucleotides read TGTGCCAGCTCACCTGCGACTAGCTCCTACAATGAGCAGTTCTTC.

The CDR3 coding sequence is TGCAGTGCTAGTGAAGGGACTAGCGGGAGCTACGAGCAGTACTTC. This gives the protein CSASEGTSGSYEQYF. The chain has TRBV20-1 and TRBJ2-7; TRBD2 matches 14 bases. With V trimmed by 3 bases and J by 3 bases, 4 bases remained unmatched. CDR1 and CDR2 from the germline V gene are DFQATT and SNEGSKA (reference sequence). The CDR3 runs 15 residues.

The chain has TRBV2 and TRBJ2-3; TRBD1 agrees at 7 bases. The CDR3 spans 14 residues. V was pared by 3 bases and J by 3 bases, with 3 bases of the junction left unmatched. Germline assignment: CDR1 SNHLY and CDR2 FYNNEI. CDR3 DNA: TGTGCCAGCAGTGAGAGGGGGCGGACAGATACGCAGTATTTT. It is translated as CASSERGRTDTQYF.

This clone has a single count. The V call is TRBV6-4, the J call TRBJ2-1, with 10 positions matching TRBD2. This CDR3 is 17 amino acids long. The germline CDR1 and CDR2 sequences are MRHNA and SNTAGT. The V gene end was trimmed by 8 bases and the J gene end by 6 bases; junction bases not matched to a gene: 16. CDR3 bases: TGTGCCAGCGCTTTGGGAGCGGGAGGGGCCGTGAGCAATGAGCAGTTCTTC. Translated: CASALGAGGAVSNEQFF.

This sequence joins TRBV15 and TRBJ2-5, with D maybe TRBD1 (6 bases). V was shortened by 6 bases and J by 4 bases, with 12 bases between the two germline ends. The CDR3 covers 13 residues. CDR1 is LNHNV, CDR2 YYDKDF, per germline (reference sequence). CDR3 sequence: CATRSEGVETQYF. CDR3 nucleotide sequence: TGTGCCACCAGGTCCGAGGGGGTAGAGACCCAGTACTTC.

This clone was detected once. The chain employs TRBV7-6 and TRBJ1-2; tentatively, D is TRBD1 (5 bases). This CDR3 is built from 15 residues. Germline CDR1 reads SGHVS; CDR2 reads FNYEAQ. V was pared by 1 base and J by 0 bases, with 9 bases between. In DNA form, the CDR3 reads TGTGCCAGCAGCTTAGAGGCGGGGGCTAACTATGGCTACACCTTC. Translation: CASSLEAGANYGYTF.

This chain uses TRBV4-1 with TRBJ1-3, with no clear D. V was trimmed by 0 bases and J by 0 bases, leaving 6 bases between them. CDR1 is MGHRA, CDR2 YSYEKL, per germline. The CDR3 is 15 residues long. The CDR3 region has the DNA TGCGCCAGCAGCCAAGACAGAGGCTCTGGAAACACCATATATTTT. Residues: CASSQDRGSGNTIYF.